This T cell receptor beta chain was found in a study of blood T cell repertoires in COVID-19. Study-wide context: COVID-19 samples collected from the United States, Italy and Spain covered acute and convalescent phases.

Profiled with immunoSEQ multiplex PCR; TCRdb holds only in-frame clones, not every one. The data show some 270,000 clones, just under 90% seen once. Recovered status in Cohort 3 required two negative PCRs, clearance, or symptom resolution. The CDR3 loop spans 15 amino acids. Germline lookup yields CDR1 SQVTM and CDR2 ANQGSEA. V lost 0 bases and J 4 bases, leaving 16 bases between the germline ends. The sequencing input was PBMCs or T cells enriched from blood (not recorded which). The receptor was derived from a woman aged 60 to 75 who had recovered from COVID-19. The V and J genes are TRBV29-1 and TRBJ2-7; D is possibly TRBD2 (8 bases). CDR3 sequence reads: CSVEDREGARYEQYF. The CDR3 DNA reads TGCAGCGTTGAAGATCGGGAGGGGGCGCGGTACGAGCAGTACTTC.